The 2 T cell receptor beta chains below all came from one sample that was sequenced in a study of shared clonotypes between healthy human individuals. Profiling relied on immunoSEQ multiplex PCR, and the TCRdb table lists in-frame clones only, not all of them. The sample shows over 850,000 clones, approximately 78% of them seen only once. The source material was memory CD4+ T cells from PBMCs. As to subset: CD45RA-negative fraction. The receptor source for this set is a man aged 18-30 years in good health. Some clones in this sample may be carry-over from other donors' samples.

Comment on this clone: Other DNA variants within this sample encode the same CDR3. The CDR3 DNA reads as TGTGCCAGCAGCTTAGACCCGGGCCGCTATGGCTACACCTTC. This codes for CASSLDPGRYGYTF. V gene TRBV7-2 combines with J gene TRBJ1-2; D unclear. From germline, CDR1 is SGHTA and CDR2 FQGNSA. The CDR3 has 14 amino acids. V was cut by 1 base and J by 4 bases, with 10 bases left in between.

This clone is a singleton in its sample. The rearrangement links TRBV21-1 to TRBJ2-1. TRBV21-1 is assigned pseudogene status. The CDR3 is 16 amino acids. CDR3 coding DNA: TGTGCCAGCAGCAAAATCGTGCGGACCGAGGATTATCAGCAGTTCTTC. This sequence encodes CASSKIVRTEDYQQFF.